The rows below give T cell receptor beta chains drawn from one sample of a study of shared T cell receptors in the human thymus. Clones were sequenced by immunoSEQ multiplex PCR, and TCRdb holds only the in-frame ones, with some missing. Of about 710,000 clones listed, around 87% are singletons. The same specimen was also included in a second study, on human thymus T cells.

Sequencing was done on a sample of thymocytes. The receptor source for this set is a boy younger than two with a congenital heart defect. The CDR3 runs from the conserved cysteine through the conserved F or W. The D gene is left open where the match is weak. The size field is filled for only some rows; it gives once, few, many or a size class.

J gene: TRBJ1-2
D gene: .
V gene: TRBV7-9
clone size: once
CDR3 DNA: TGTGCCAGCAGCACAAAGGATCCGGGGTCATATAACTATGGCTACACCTTC
CDR3 protein: CASSTKDPGSYNYGYTF

J gene: TRBJ2-7
D gene: .
V gene: TRBV4-3
clone size: .
CDR3 DNA: TGCGCCAGCAGCCAAACTAACGCGGCAAAGTACGAGCAGTACTTC
CDR3 protein: CASSQTNAAKYEQYF

J gene: TRBJ1-6
D gene: .
V gene: TRBV30
clone size: .
CDR3 DNA: TGTGCCTGGAGTGTTGGGGCAGGGAACTATAATTCACCCCTCCACTTT
CDR3 protein: CAWSVGAGNYNSPLHF

J gene: TRBJ1-2
D gene: .
V gene: TRBV18
clone size: .
CDR3 DNA: TGTGCCAGCTCACCGAGTAGAGAGGGGGATAACTATGGCTACACCTTC
CDR3 protein: CASSPSREGDNYGYTF

J gene: TRBJ2-7
D gene: TRBD2
V gene: TRBV28
clone size: .
CDR3 DNA: TGTGCCAGCAGTTCAAAGCGGGGGGACTCCTACGAGCAGTACTTC
CDR3 protein: CASSSKRGDSYEQYF

J gene: TRBJ2-7
D gene: .
V gene: TRBV9
clone size: .
CDR3 DNA: TGTGCCAGCAGCGTAGGAGGGGGGGCTAGCGGCAACGAGCAGTACTTC
CDR3 protein: CASSVGGGASGNEQYF

J gene: TRBJ2-7
D gene: TRBD1
V gene: TRBV4-3
clone size: few
CDR3 DNA: TGCGCCAGCAGCCAGTCGACGCGACAGGGGGGGTACGAGCAGTACTTC
CDR3 protein: CASSQSTRQGGYEQYF

J gene: TRBJ2-1
D gene: TRBD2
V gene: TRBV10-3
clone size: .
CDR3 DNA: TGTGCCATCAGTGAGCAATGGGGCAGGGAGGGCCATGAGCAGTTCTTC
CDR3 protein: CAISEQWGREGHEQFF

J gene: TRBJ1-1
D gene: TRBD1
V gene: TRBV27
clone size: .
CDR3 DNA: TGTGCCAGCAGTTTAGGGGGACAGTCCATGAACACTGAAGCTTTCTTT
CDR3 protein: CASSLGGQSMNTEAFF

J gene: TRBJ2-3
D gene: TRBD2
V gene: TRBV7-6
clone size: .
CDR3 DNA: TGTGCCAGCAGCCCCACCGAGACAGGCGACGAGACTAGCGGGGATACGCAGTATTTT
CDR3 protein: CASSPTETGDETSGDTQYF

J gene: TRBJ1-5
D gene: .
V gene: TRBV28
clone size: .
CDR3 DNA: TGTGCCAGTTCCAGACAGGCCCACAATCAGCCCCAGCATTTT
CDR3 protein: CASSRQAHNQPQHF

J gene: TRBJ1-3
D gene: .
V gene: TRBV28
clone size: .
CDR3 DNA: TGTGCCAGCAGTCCCCAAGCCCCCCACTCTGGAAACACCATATATTTT
CDR3 protein: CASSPQAPHSGNTIYF

J gene: TRBJ2-7
D gene: TRBD1
V gene: TRBV5-4
clone size: few
CDR3 DNA: TGTGCCAGCAGCTCCTCCCGGGACAGGCTTAACCTCTACGAGCAGTACTTC
CDR3 protein: CASSSSRDRLNLYEQYF

J gene: TRBJ2-1
D gene: .
V gene: TRBV2
clone size: .
CDR3 DNA: TGTGCCAGCGTACGAGGGGCCGGGACTCCCTACTACAATGAGCAGTTCTTC
CDR3 protein: CASVRGAGTPYYNEQFF

J gene: TRBJ1-2
D gene: .
V gene: TRBV12-5
clone size: .
CDR3 DNA: TGTGCTAGTGGTAGGGGGACCTCCCGACATGGCTACACCTTC
CDR3 protein: CASGRGTSRHGYTF

J gene: TRBJ2-7
D gene: TRBD1
V gene: TRBV28
clone size: .
CDR3 DNA: TGTGCCAGCTTCGGGGACAGGCCACCGTACGAGCAGTACTTC
CDR3 protein: CASFGDRPPYEQYF

J gene: TRBJ1-2
D gene: TRBD1
V gene: TRBV12-5
clone size: once
CDR3 DNA: TGTGCTAGTGGTCCCGGACCCGTTTGGGACAGGAATAACTATGGCTACACCTTC
CDR3 protein: CASGPGPVWDRNNYGYTF

J gene: TRBJ2-3
D gene: TRBD2
V gene: TRBV6-1
clone size: .
CDR3 DNA: TGTGCCAGCAGCCCACTAGCGGGGGTTGAAGATACGCAGTATTTT
CDR3 protein: CASSPLAGVEDTQYF

J gene: TRBJ2-7
D gene: TRBD2
V gene: TRBV19
clone size: .
CDR3 DNA: TGTGCCAGTAGTCCATGGACTAGCGGGAAAAACAACGAGCAGTACTTC
CDR3 protein: CASSPWTSGKNNEQYF

J gene: TRBJ2-7
D gene: TRBD2
V gene: TRBV5-1
clone size: .
CDR3 DNA: TGCGCCAGCAGCTTGGGGGGACTAGCGGGGAGCTACGAGCAGTACTTC
CDR3 protein: CASSLGGLAGSYEQYF

J gene: TRBJ1-3
D gene: .
V gene: TRBV9
clone size: .
CDR3 DNA: TGTGCCAGCAGCCCGAGGGCCCTAGTCTCTGGAAACACCATATATTTT
CDR3 protein: CASSPRALVSGNTIYF

J gene: TRBJ2-3
D gene: .
V gene: TRBV28
clone size: once
CDR3 DNA: TGTGCCAGCAGCCCTAATTCCCGGGTATTCAGCACAGATACGCAGTATTTT
CDR3 protein: CASSPNSRVFSTDTQYF

J gene: TRBJ1-4
D gene: .
V gene: TRBV19
clone size: .
CDR3 DNA: TGTGCCAGTAGTATAAACCCCCCGCAGGGAGGATTTTATGAAAAACTGTTTTTT
CDR3 protein: CASSINPPQGGFYEKLFF

J gene: TRBJ1-1
D gene: .
V gene: TRBV14
clone size: .
CDR3 DNA: TGTGCCAGCAGCCAGAGAGACAACAGGCCGTATGAAGCTTTCTTT
CDR3 protein: CASSQRDNRPYEAFF

J gene: TRBJ1-1
D gene: .
V gene: TRBV6-5
clone size: .
CDR3 DNA: TGTGCCAGCAGTTACACACAGGGCCGCGGGTCCACTGAAGCTTTCTTT
CDR3 protein: CASSYTQGRGSTEAFF

J gene: TRBJ2-7
D gene: .
V gene: TRBV28
clone size: .
CDR3 DNA: TGTGCCAGCAACCACTACCAGCCTGGCCAGCAAATGTTAGTTGGGTCCCTCTACGAGCAGTACTTC
CDR3 protein: CASNHYQPGQQMLVGSLYEQYF

J gene: TRBJ2-3
D gene: .
V gene: TRBV12-5
clone size: .
CDR3 DNA: TGTGCTAGTGGTTTACCTCGGGGGGCCAGCACAGATACGCAGTATTTT
CDR3 protein: CASGLPRGASTDTQYF

J gene: TRBJ2-7
D gene: TRBD1
V gene: TRBV27
clone size: .
CDR3 DNA: TGTGCCAGCAGTTTATCTCCTATCGGACAGGGGGTTTCCTACGAGCAGTACTTC
CDR3 protein: CASSLSPIGQGVSYEQYF

J gene: TRBJ2-2
D gene: .
V gene: TRBV30
clone size: .
CDR3 DNA: TGTGCCTGGAGTGTTTTGGGGCGGAACACCGGGGAGCTGTTTTTT
CDR3 protein: CAWSVLGRNTGELFF

J gene: TRBJ2-7
D gene: TRBD2
V gene: TRBV28
clone size: .
CDR3 DNA: TGTGCCAGCAGTTCCCCAGGGGGTAGCGGGAGCAATCAGCAGTACTTC
CDR3 protein: CASSSPGGSGSNQQYF

J gene: TRBJ2-7
D gene: TRBD1
V gene: TRBV28
clone size: once
CDR3 DNA: TGTGCCAGTCCCCCTAGGGACAGTTCCTACGAGCAGTACTTC
CDR3 protein: CASPPRDSSYEQYF

J gene: TRBJ1-4
D gene: .
V gene: TRBV28
clone size: .
CDR3 DNA: TGTGCCAGCAGTTTATGCGTCAGGGGAAAAGCTAATGAAAAACTGTTTTTT
CDR3 protein: CASSLCVRGKANEKLFF

J gene: TRBJ2-5
D gene: TRBD2
V gene: TRBV4-3
clone size: .
CDR3 DNA: TGCGCCAGCAGCCAAACTTCGGCGGGAGAAGAGACCCAGTACTTC
CDR3 protein: CASSQTSAGEETQYF

J gene: TRBJ2-1
D gene: .
V gene: TRBV5-5
clone size: .
CDR3 DNA: TGTGCCAGCAGCTTGGTAGGGAAGAACAAAACGAACAGGAACAATGAGCAGTTCTTC
CDR3 protein: CASSLVGKNKTNRNNEQFF

J gene: TRBJ1-1
D gene: .
V gene: TRBV6-6
clone size: .
CDR3 DNA: TGTGCCAGCAGTTATGGGCAGGGGTTGTCTGAAGCTTTCTTT
CDR3 protein: CASSYGQGLSEAFF

J gene: TRBJ1-5
D gene: .
V gene: TRBV19
clone size: .
CDR3 DNA: TGTGCCAGTAGTGTAGCCTCAGGGGATCAGCCCCAGCATTTT
CDR3 protein: CASSVASGDQPQHF

J gene: TRBJ2-7
D gene: TRBD2
V gene: TRBV7-2
clone size: .
CDR3 DNA: TGTGCCAGCAGCCCTGGGACTAGCGGGCAGACCTACGAGCAGTACTTC
CDR3 protein: CASSPGTSGQTYEQYF

J gene: TRBJ2-2
D gene: .
V gene: TRBV9
clone size: once
CDR3 DNA: TGTGCCAGCGGGGGGTCAGGGGGGTTGTATTTTTGTCGAACCGGGGAGCTGTTTTTT
CDR3 protein: CASGGSGGLYFCRTGELFF

J gene: TRBJ1-3
D gene: .
V gene: TRBV5-1
clone size: .
CDR3 DNA: TGCGCCAGCAGCGGGCCCCAGGGCTCTGGAAACACCATATATTTT
CDR3 protein: CASSGPQGSGNTIYF

J gene: TRBJ1-3
D gene: .
V gene: TRBV11-2
clone size: .
CDR3 DNA: TGTGCCAGCAGCTTAGCTTTCCAAGCAGGGGACCCTGGAAACACCATATATTTT
CDR3 protein: CASSLAFQAGDPGNTIYF

J gene: TRBJ2-3
D gene: .
V gene: TRBV27
clone size: .
CDR3 DNA: TGTGCCAGCAGGCAACAGGAAGCGACTAGCACAGATACGCAGTATTTT
CDR3 protein: CASRQQEATSTDTQYF

J gene: TRBJ2-3
D gene: .
V gene: TRBV27
clone size: .
CDR3 DNA: TGTGCCAGCAGTTTAGGGCCGACCGAAGATACGCAGTATTTT
CDR3 protein: CASSLGPTEDTQYF

J gene: TRBJ2-4
D gene: .
V gene: TRBV27
clone size: .
CDR3 DNA: TGTGCCAGCAGTTCGCTAAACTCCAAAAACATTCAGTACTTC
CDR3 protein: CASSSLNSKNIQYF